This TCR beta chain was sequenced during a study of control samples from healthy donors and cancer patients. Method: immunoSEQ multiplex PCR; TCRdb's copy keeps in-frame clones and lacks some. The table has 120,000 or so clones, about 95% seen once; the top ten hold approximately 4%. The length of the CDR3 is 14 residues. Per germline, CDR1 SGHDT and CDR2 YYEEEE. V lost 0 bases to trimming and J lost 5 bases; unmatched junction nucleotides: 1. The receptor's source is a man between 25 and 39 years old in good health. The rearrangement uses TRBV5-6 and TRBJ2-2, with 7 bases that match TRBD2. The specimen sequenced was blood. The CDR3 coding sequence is TGTGCCAGCAGCTTGGGACTAGCAACCGGGGAGCTGTTTTTT. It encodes CASSLGLATGELFF.